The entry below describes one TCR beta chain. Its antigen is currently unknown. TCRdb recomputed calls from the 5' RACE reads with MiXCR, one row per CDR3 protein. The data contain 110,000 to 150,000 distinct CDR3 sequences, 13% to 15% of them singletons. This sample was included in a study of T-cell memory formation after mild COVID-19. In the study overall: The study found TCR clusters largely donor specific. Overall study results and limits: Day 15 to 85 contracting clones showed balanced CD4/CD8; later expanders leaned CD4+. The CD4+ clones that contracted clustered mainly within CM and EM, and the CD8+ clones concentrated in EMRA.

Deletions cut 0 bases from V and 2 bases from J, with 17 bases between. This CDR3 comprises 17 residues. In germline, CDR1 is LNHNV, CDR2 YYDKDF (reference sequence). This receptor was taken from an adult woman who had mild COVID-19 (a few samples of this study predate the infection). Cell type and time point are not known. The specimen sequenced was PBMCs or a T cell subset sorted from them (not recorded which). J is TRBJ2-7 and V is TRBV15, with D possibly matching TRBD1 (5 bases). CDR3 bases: TGTGCCACCAGCAGAGATTTAGTTGGACACAAGACCTACGAGCAGTACTTC. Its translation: CATSRDLVGHKTYEQYF.